The 10 T cell receptor beta chains below were found in one sample sequenced in a study of blood T cell repertoires in COVID-19. Here immunoSEQ multiplex PCR was the method, and the copy in TCRdb shows in-frame clones only, minus some. The sample lists over 50,000 clones, just under 85% seen once, with about 5.3% in the top ten. The sequencing input was peripheral blood. The receptors stem from an older man with acute or convalescent COVID-19.

The genes are TRBV5-1 and TRBJ2-1; TRBD2 is a possible D gene (5 bases). The CDR3 is made up of 14 amino acids. V lost 1 base and J 7 bases, leaving 12 bases between the germline ends. CDR1 SGHRS and CDR2 YFSETQ come from the germline V gene. CDR3 region: CASSLWETGNEQFF. Written as DNA, the CDR3 is TGCGCCAGCAGCTTGTGGGAGACGGGGAATGAGCAGTTCTTC.

This clone occurred a few times. This chain joins TRBV25-1 and TRBJ1-6, with D maybe TRBD1 (6 bases). The V end lost 8 bases, the J end lost 4 bases, and 12 bases lay between the germline ends. Looked up from germline, CDR1 is MGHDK and CDR2 is SYGVNS. The CDR3 runs to 14 residues. In DNA, the CDR3 is TGTGCCAGCGGGTGGACAGCATATAATTCACCCCTCCACTTT. As protein: CASGWTAYNSPLHF.

The V and J genes are TRBV19 and TRBJ1-5; TRBD1 is a possible D gene (6 bases). The CDR3 loop spans 15 amino acids. Trimming left V 6 bases short and J 2 bases short, with 14 bases between. CDR1 is LNHDA and CDR2 is SQIVND in the germline V gene (reference sequence). CDR3 DNA: TGTGCCAGTAGCCTCGGACAGATTGGCAATCAGCCCCAGCATTTT. Translating it yields CASSLGQIGNQPQHF.

V and J are TRBV7-9 and TRBJ2-2; TRBD2 matches at 11 bases. With 3 bases clipped from V and 4 bases from J, the junction kept 7 bases outside the gene matches. Germline lookup yields CDR1 SEHNR and CDR2 FQNEAQ (reference sequence). There are 17 residues in the CDR3. The CDR3 DNA is TGTGCCAGCAGCTTGGATAGCGGGGGGGCACGCACCGGGGAGCTGTTTTTT. Residues: CASSLDSGGARTGELFF.

This clone was detected a few times. The J gene is TRBJ2-5, the V gene TRBV28, with a tentative D call TRBD2 (7 bases). Looked up from germline, CDR1 is MDHEN and CDR2 is SYDVKM. The CDR3 length is 15 residues. Trimming shortened V by 6 bases and J by 6 bases, and 20 bases separated the two germline ends. CDR3 amino acids: CASSLGGEGPKTQYF. CDR3 DNA sequence: TGTGCCAGCAGCCTAGGGGGGGAGGGTCCCAAGACCCAGTACTTC.

This sequence joins TRBV5-5 and TRBJ1-2; 8 bases fit TRBD1. This CDR3 has 14 amino acids. Per the germline V gene, CDR1 is SGHKS and CDR2 is YYEKEE (reference sequence). V dropped 7 bases and J dropped 6; count of bases not matched to a gene: 11. CDR3 loop: CASGPGQALDGYTF. The CDR3 DNA follows: TGTGCCAGCGGTCCGGGACAGGCACTCGATGGCTACACCTTC.

J is TRBJ2-7 and V is TRBV3-1 (or the pseudogene TRBV3-2); D perhaps matches TRBD2 (6 bases). The CDR3 covers 13 residues. With 0 bases removed from V and 4 bases from J, the gap between germline ends came to 7 bases. Germline V lookup: CDR1 LGHDT, CDR2 YNNKEL (reference sequence). The CDR3 nucleotides are TGTGCCAGCAGCCAAGATGGGGGGTACGAGCAGTACTTC. This encodes CASSQDGGYEQYF.

CDR3 loop: CASSQERQGANTGELFF. CDR3 coding DNA: TGTGCCAGCAGCCAAGAACGACAGGGGGCGAACACCGGGGAGCTGTTTTTT. The J gene is TRBJ2-2, the V gene TRBV4-2; TRBD1 aligns across 9 bases. V trimming: 0 bases; J trimming: 0 bases; junction bases outside the gene matches: 2. The CDR3 has 17 residues. CDR1 LGHNA and CDR2 YNFKEQ come from the germline V gene.

This chain uses TRBV28 with TRBJ1-1, with a possible D match to TRBD1 (6 bases). CDR1 and CDR2 (germline): MDHEN, SYDVKM. There are 15 residues in the CDR3. The ends were cut back, 5 bases at V and 0 bases at J, with 13 bases in the middle. The CDR3 DNA reads TGTGCCAGCAGTAACGGGGGGGCTCTGAACACTGAAGCTTTCTTT. It is translated as CASSNGGALNTEAFF. The whole variable domain, remainder taken from reference TRBV28 and TRBJ1-1, is DVKVTQSSRYLVKRTGEKVFLECVQDMDHENMFWYRQDPGLGLRLIYFSYDVKMKEKGDIPEGYSVSREKKERFSLILESASTNQTSMYLCASSNGGALNTEAFFGQGTRLTVV.

The chain carries TRBV6-6 and TRBJ2-7; D call uncertain. Germline CDR1 and CDR2: MNHNY and SVGAGI (reference sequence). V gave up 2 bases and J gave up 6 bases, with 11 bases separating them. This CDR3 contains 13 residues. The CDR3 DNA reads TGTGCCAGCAGTTACGTCAGGTCAGGCGAGCAGTACTTC. It translates to CASSYVRSGEQYF.